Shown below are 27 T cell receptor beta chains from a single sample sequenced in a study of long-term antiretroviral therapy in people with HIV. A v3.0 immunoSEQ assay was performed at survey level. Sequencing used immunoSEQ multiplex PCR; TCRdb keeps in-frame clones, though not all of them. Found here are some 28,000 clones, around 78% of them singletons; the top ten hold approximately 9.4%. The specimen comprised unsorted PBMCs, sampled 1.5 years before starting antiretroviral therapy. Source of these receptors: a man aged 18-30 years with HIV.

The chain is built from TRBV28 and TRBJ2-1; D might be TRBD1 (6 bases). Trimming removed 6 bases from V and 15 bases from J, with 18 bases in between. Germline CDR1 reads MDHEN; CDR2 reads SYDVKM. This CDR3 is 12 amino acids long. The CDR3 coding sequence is TGTGCCAGCAGATCCTCCCGGGACAAACTGTTCTTC. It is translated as CASRSSRDKLFF.

The CDR3 sequence: CASSIAATIPHGYTF. CDR3 nucleotides: TGTGCCAGTAGTATTGCGGCCACAATTCCCCATGGCTACACCTTC. The J gene is TRBJ1-2, the V gene TRBV19; D is undetermined. This CDR3 is built from 15 residues. Per germline, CDR1 LNHDA and CDR2 SQIVND (reference sequence). With 3 bases removed from V and 6 bases from J, the gap between germline ends came to 17 bases.

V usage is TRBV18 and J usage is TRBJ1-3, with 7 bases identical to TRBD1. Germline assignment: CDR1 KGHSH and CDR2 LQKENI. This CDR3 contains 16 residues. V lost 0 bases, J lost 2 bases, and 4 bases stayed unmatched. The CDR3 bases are TGTGCCAGCTCACCACCGAGGACAGGAGCTGGAAACACCATATATTTT. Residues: CASSPPRTGAGNTIYF.

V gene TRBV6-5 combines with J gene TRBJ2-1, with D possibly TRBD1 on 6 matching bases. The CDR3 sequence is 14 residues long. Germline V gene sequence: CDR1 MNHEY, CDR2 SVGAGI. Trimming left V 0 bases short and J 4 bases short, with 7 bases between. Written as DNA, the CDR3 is TGTGCCAGCAGTTACTCGAGGGGGTACAATGAGCAGTTCTTC. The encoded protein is CASSYSRGYNEQFF.

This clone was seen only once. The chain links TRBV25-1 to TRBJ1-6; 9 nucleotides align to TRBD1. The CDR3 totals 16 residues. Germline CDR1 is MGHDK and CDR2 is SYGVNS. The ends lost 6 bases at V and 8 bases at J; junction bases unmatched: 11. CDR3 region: CASSLQGALLDSPLHF. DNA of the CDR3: TGTGCCAGCAGCCTACAGGGGGCCCTTTTGGATTCACCCCTCCACTTT.

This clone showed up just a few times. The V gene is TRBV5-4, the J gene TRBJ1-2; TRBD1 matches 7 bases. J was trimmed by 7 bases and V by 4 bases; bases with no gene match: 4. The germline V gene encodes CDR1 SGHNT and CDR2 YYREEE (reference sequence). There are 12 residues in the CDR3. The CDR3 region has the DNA TGTGCCAGCAGCGAACAGGGGTTTGGCTACACCTTC. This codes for CASSEQGFGYTF.

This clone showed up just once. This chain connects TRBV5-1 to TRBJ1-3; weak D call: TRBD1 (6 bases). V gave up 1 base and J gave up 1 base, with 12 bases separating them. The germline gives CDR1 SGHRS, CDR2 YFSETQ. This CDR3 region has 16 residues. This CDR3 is CASSLTGGLSGNTIYF. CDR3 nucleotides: TGCGCCAGCAGCTTGACCGGGGGCCTTTCTGGAAACACCATATATTTT.

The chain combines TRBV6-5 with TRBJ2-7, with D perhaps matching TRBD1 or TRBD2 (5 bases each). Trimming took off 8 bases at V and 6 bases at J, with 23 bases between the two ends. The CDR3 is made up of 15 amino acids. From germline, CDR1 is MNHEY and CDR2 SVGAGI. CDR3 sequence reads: CASQVLAESGGEQYF. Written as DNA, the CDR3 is TGTGCCAGCCAGGTACTCGCTGAGTCTGGGGGCGAGCAGTACTTC.

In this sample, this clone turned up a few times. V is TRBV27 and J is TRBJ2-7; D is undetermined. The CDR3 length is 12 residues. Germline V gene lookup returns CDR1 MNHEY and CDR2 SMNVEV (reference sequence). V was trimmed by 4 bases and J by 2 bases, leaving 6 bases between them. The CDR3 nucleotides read TGTGCCAGCAGTTCGTCGACCTACGAGCAGTACTTC. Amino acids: CASSSSTYEQYF.

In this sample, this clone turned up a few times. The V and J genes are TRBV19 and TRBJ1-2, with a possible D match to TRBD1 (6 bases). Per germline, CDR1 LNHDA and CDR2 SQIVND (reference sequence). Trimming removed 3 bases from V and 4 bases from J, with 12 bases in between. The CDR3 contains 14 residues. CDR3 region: CASSMLDSVYGYTF. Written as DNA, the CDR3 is TGTGCCAGTAGTATGTTGGACAGTGTCTATGGCTACACCTTC.

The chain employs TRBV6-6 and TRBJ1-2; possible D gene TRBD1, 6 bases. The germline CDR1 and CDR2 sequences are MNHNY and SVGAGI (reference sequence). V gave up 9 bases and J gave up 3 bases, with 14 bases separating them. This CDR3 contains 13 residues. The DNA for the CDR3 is TGTGCCAGTCAGGACAGCCAGTACTATGGCTACACCTTC. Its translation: CASQDSQYYGYTF.

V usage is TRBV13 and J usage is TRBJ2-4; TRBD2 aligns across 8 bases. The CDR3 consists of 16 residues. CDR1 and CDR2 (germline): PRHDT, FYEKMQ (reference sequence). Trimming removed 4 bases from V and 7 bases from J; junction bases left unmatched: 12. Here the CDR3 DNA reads TGTGCCAGCAGCTCCCCCGGGACTAGGGAGGGGAACATTCAGTACTTC. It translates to CASSSPGTREGNIQYF.

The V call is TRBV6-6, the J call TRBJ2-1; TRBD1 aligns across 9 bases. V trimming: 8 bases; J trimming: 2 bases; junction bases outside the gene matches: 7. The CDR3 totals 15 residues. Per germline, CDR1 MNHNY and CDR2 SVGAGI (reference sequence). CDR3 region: CASGGQGGTYNEQFF. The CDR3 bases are TGTGCCAGCGGGGGACAGGGAGGGACCTACAATGAGCAGTTCTTC.

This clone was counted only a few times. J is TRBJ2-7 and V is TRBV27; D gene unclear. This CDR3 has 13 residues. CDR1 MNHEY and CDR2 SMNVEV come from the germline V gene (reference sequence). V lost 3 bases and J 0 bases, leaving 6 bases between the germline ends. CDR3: CASSLTGSYEQYF. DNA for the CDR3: TGTGCCAGCAGTTTGACTGGCTCCTACGAGCAGTACTTC.

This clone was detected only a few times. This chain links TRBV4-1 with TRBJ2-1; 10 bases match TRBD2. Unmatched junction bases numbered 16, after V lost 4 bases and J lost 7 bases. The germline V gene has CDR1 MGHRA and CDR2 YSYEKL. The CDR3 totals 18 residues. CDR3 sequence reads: CASSPLGSGGASWNEQFF. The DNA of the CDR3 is TGCGCCAGCAGCCCCCTCGGGAGCGGGGGGGCCTCGTGGAATGAGCAGTTCTTC.

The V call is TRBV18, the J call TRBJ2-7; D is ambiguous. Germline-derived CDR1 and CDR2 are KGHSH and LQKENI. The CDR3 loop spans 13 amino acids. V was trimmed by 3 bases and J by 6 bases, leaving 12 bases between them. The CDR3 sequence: CASSPVEQSEQYF. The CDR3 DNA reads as TGTGCCAGCTCACCGGTGGAACAGAGCGAGCAGTACTTC. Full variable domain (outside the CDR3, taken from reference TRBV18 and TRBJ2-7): NAGVMQNPRHLVRRRGQEARLRCSPMKGHSHVYWYRQLPEEGLKFMVYLQKENIIDESGMPKERFSAEFPKEGPSILRIQQVVRGDSAAYFCASSPVEQSEQYFGPGTRLTVT.

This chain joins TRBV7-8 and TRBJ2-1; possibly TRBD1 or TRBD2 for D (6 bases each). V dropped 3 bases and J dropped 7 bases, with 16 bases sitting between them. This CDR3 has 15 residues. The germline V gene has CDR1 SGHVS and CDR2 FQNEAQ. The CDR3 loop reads CASSLSGGPRNEQFF. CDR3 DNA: TGTGCCAGCAGCTTGTCTGGGGGGCCCAGGAATGAGCAGTTCTTC.

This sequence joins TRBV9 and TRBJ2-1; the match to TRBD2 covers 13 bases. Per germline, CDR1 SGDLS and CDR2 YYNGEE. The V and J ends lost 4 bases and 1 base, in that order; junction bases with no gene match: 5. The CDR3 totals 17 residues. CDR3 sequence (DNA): TGTGCCAGCAGCAGGACTAGCGGGAGAGGGTCCTACAATGAGCAGTTCTTC. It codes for CASSRTSGRGSYNEQFF.

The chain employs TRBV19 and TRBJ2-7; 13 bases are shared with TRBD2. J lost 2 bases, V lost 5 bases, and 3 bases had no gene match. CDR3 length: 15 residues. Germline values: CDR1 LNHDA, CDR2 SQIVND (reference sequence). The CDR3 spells CASSFTSGRAYEQYF. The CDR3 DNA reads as TGTGCCAGTAGTTTTACTAGCGGGAGGGCCTACGAGCAGTACTTC. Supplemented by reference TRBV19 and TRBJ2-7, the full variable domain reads DGGITQSPKYLFRKEGQNVTLSCEQNLNHDAMYWYRQDPGQGLRLIYYSQIVNDFQKGDIAEGYSVSREKKESFPLTVTSAQKNPTAFYLCASSFTSGRAYEQYFGPGTRLTVT.

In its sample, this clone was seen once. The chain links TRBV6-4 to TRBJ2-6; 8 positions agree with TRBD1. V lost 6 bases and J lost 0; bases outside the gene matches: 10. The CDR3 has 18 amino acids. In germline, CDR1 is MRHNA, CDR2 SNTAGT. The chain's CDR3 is CASSPGQGEGSGANVLTF. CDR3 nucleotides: TGTGCCAGCAGCCCCGGACAGGGTGAGGGCTCTGGGGCCAACGTCCTGACTTTC.

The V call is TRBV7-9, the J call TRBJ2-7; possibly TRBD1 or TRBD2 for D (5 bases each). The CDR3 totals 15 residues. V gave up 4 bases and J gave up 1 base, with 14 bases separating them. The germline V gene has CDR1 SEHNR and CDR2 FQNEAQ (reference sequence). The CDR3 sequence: CASSSFGTDSYEQYF. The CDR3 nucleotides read TGTGCCAGCAGCTCGTTCGGGACGGATTCCTACGAGCAGTACTTC.

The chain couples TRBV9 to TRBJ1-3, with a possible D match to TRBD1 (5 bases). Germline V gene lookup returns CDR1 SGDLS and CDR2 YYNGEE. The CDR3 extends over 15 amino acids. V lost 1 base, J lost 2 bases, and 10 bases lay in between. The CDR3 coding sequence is TGTGCCAGCAGCGTACGGGGGAGTGCTGGAAACACCATATATTTT. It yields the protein CASSVRGSAGNTIYF.

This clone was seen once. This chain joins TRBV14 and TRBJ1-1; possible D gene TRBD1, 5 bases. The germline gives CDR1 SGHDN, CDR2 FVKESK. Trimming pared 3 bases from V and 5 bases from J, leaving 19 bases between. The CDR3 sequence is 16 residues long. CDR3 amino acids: CASSHPGGGVRTEAFF. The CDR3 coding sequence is TGTGCCAGCAGCCATCCCGGTGGGGGAGTGAGGACTGAAGCTTTCTTT.

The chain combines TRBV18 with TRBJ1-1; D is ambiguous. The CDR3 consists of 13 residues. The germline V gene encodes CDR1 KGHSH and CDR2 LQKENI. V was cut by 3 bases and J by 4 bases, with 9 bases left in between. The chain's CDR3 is CASSPRARTEAFF. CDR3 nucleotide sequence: TGTGCCAGCTCACCGAGGGCCCGCACTGAAGCTTTCTTT. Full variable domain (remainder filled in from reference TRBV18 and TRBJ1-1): NAGVMQNPRHLVRRRGQEARLRCSPMKGHSHVYWYRQLPEEGLKFMVYLQKENIIDESGMPKERFSAEFPKEGPSILRIQQVVRGDSAAYFCASSPRARTEAFFGQGTRLTVV.

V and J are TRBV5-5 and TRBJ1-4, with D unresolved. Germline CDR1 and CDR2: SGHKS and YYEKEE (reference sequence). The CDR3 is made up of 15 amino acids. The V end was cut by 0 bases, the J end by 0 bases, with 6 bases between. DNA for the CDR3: TGTGCCAGCAGCTTGGGGCTAGCAACTAATGAAAAACTGTTTTTT. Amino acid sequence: CASSLGLATNEKLFF.

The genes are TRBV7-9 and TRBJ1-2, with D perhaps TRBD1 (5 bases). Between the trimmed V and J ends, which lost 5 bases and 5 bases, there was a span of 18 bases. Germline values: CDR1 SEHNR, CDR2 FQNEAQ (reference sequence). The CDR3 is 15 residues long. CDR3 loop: CASSPPGQRTYGYTF. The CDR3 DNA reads TGTGCCAGCAGCCCCCCAGGACAACGGACTTATGGCTACACCTTC.

CDR3 amino acids: CASSLTGRGRPNSYEQYF. For the CDR3, the DNA is TGTGCCAGCAGTTTAACGGGCAGGGGGCGACCAAACTCCTACGAGCAGTACTTC. V gene TRBV28 combines with J gene TRBJ2-7; 8 positions match TRBD1. Trimming at V came to 2 bases and at J to 0 bases, leaving 12 bases not matched to a gene. Per the germline V gene, CDR1 is MDHEN and CDR2 is SYDVKM. The CDR3 has 18 amino acids. Filled out from reference TRBV28 and TRBJ2-7, the complete variable domain reads DVKVTQSSRYLVKRTGEKVFLECVQDMDHENMFWYRQDPGLGLRLIYFSYDVKMKEKGDIPEGYSVSREKKERFSLILESASTNQTSMYLCASSLTGRGRPNSYEQYFGPGTRLTVT.